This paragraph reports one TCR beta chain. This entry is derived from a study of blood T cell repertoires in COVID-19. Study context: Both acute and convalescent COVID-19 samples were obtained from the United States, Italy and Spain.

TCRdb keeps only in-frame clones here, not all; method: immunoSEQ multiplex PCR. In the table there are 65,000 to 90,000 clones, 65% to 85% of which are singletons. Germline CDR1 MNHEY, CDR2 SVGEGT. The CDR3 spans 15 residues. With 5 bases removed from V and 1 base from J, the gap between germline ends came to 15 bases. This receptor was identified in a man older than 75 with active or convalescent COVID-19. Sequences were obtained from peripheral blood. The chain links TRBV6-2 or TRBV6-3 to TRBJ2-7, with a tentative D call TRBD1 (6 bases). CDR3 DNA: TGTGCCAGCAGTAAACGGGACATGCTTTCCTACGAGCAGTACTTC. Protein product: CASSKRDMLSYEQYF.